One and the same sample provided the 14 T cell receptor beta chains below, sequenced in a study of Tregs in tolerant kidney transplant recipients. Sequencing used immunoSEQ multiplex PCR; TCRdb keeps in-frame clones, though not all of them. This table holds roughly 80,000 clones, 95% to 98% found once. The sequenced sample was CD4+ T cells from blood, obtained before the transplant. The receptors shown here come from a human donor who received a combined kidney and bone marrow transplant.

The chain carries TRBV4-1 and TRBJ2-3; weak D call: TRBD2 (6 bases). V lost 0 bases, J lost 10 bases, and 11 bases lay in between. This CDR3 has 13 residues. Germline V CDR1 and CDR2: MGHRA, YSYEKL. Here the CDR3 DNA reads TGCGCCAGCAGCCAAGATTTGGGGAGGCCGCAGTATTTT. Residues: CASSQDLGRPQYF.

This sequence joins TRBV9 and TRBJ2-6; D is perhaps TRBD1 (6 bases). Germline CDR1 reads SGDLS; CDR2 reads YYNGEE. The CDR3 sequence is 18 residues long. Between the trimmed V and J ends, which lost 1 base and 0 bases, there was a span of 14 bases. CDR3 region: CASSVLPRTDSGANVLTF. DNA of the CDR3: TGTGCCAGCAGCGTATTGCCCCGGACAGACTCTGGGGCCAACGTCCTGACTTTC.

The chain has TRBV9 and TRBJ2-2; maybe TRBD1 (5 bases). There are 13 residues in the CDR3. Per germline, CDR1 SGDLS and CDR2 YYNGEE. Trimming stripped 5 bases from V and 7 bases from J, with 12 bases between. CDR3 coding DNA: TGTGCCAGCAGGGGGCTCCTCGTCGGGGAGCTGTTTTTT. Translating it yields CASRGLLVGELFF.

The J gene is TRBJ1-2, the V gene TRBV10-3; 9 positions match TRBD1. V lost 4 bases to trimming and J lost 3 bases; unmatched junction nucleotides: 3. The CDR3 is 14 residues long. Germline V gives CDR1 ENHRY, CDR2 SYGVKD. The CDR3 nucleotides read TGTGCCATCAGTGTGCGACAGGGGGACTATGGCTACACCTTC. Translated, it gives CAISVRQGDYGYTF.

The chain recombines TRBV10-2 with TRBJ2-7; 7 bases are a match to TRBD1. The germline V gene has CDR1 WSHSY and CDR2 SAAADI. This CDR3 is built from 15 residues. V dropped 8 bases and J dropped 3; count of bases not matched to a gene: 13. The CDR3 region is CASLVTGERSYEQYF. The CDR3 coding sequence is TGCGCCAGCCTCGTTACAGGGGAAAGGAGCTACGAGCAGTACTTC.

The rearrangement uses TRBV2 and TRBJ1-1; TRBD1 aligns across 7 bases. Germline assignment: CDR1 SNHLY and CDR2 FYNNEI. There are 12 residues in the CDR3. V shed 7 bases, J shed 4 bases, and the junction held 3 bases outside the gene matches. The DNA for the CDR3 is TGTGCCAGCACGGGGGACAGCACTGAAGCTTTCTTT. Translating gives CASTGDSTEAFF. The full variable domain, in which reference TRBV2 and TRBJ1-1 provide the parts outside the CDR3, is EPEVTQTPSHQVTQMGQEVILRCVPISNHLYFYWYRQILGQKVEFLVSFYNNEISEKSEIFDDQFSVERPDGSNFTLKIRSTKLEDSAMYFCASTGDSTEAFFGQGTRLTVV.

This rearrangement joins TRBV30 to TRBJ2-3, with TRBD2 identical over 11 bases. Per germline, CDR1 GTSNPN and CDR2 SVGIG (reference sequence). Trimming cost V 3 bases and J 4 bases; bases outside gene matches: 6. The CDR3 is made up of 15 amino acids. The CDR3 sequence is CAWRLAGARADTQYF. The CDR3 DNA follows: TGTGCCTGGAGACTAGCGGGGGCTCGCGCAGATACGCAGTATTTT.

The chain recombines TRBV7-2 with TRBJ2-3; no reliable D call. Germline V CDR1 and CDR2: SGHTA, FQGNSA. The CDR3 spans 12 residues. V was pared by 2 bases and J by 6 bases, with 6 bases between. CDR3 residues: CASSLFSDTQYF. In nucleotides, the CDR3 is TGTGCCAGCAGCTTATTTAGTGATACGCAGTATTTT.

CDR3 coding DNA: TGTGCCAGCAGCTTTGATACGCGGAAGAGCTCTGGGGCCAACGTCCTGACTTTC. Encoded protein: CASSFDTRKSSGANVLTF. V is TRBV11-2 and J is TRBJ2-6, with no clear D. This CDR3 spans 18 amino acids. V lost 3 bases, J lost 0 bases, and 15 bases lay in between. Germline V lookup: CDR1 SGHAT, CDR2 FQNNGV.

The chain employs TRBV4-2 and TRBJ1-4, with a weak D call TRBD1 (5 bases). Deletions cut 7 bases from V and 6 bases from J, with 12 bases between. CDR1 and CDR2 from the germline V gene are LGHNA and YNFKEQ. The CDR3 is made up of 13 amino acids. The CDR3 sequence: CASNPPGDEKLFF. The DNA of the CDR3 is TGTGCCAGCAACCCTCCGGGGGATGAAAAACTGTTTTTT.

This rearrangement joins TRBV23-1 to TRBJ2-4; possibly TRBD1 for D (8 bases). TRBV23-1 belongs to the ORF category, with a function that is uncertain. This CDR3 has 18 amino acids. Trimming removed 1 base at V and 7 bases at J, with 23 bases between. The CDR3, as DNA: TGCGCCAGCAGTCAATTCCGGGACAGGCCTTTGGGAGGGAACATTCAGTACTTC. It encodes CASSQFRDRPLGGNIQYF.

This rearrangement joins TRBV20-1 to TRBJ2-5; TRBD1 might be the D (6 bases). CDR1 DFQATT and CDR2 SNEGSKA come from the germline V gene (reference sequence). This CDR3 contains 10 residues. Trimming cost V 5 bases and J 5 bases, with 6 bases left between them. The CDR3 coding sequence is TGCAGTGCTGACAGGGAGACCCAGTACTTC. This gives the protein CSADRETQYF.

This chain connects TRBV7-2 to TRBJ2-5; TRBD2 matches at 11 bases. Germline V CDR1 and CDR2: SGHTA, FQGNSA. V shed 7 bases and J 5 bases; nucleotides not matched to a gene: 9. The CDR3 is 15 residues long. In DNA, the CDR3 is TGTGCCAGCACGTTAGCGGGGGGGCTTTCGGAGACCCAGTACTTC. It codes for CASTLAGGLSETQYF.

The chain combines TRBV27 with TRBJ2-5; TRBD1 might be the D (6 bases). CDR1 is MNHEY, CDR2 SMNVEV, per germline (reference sequence). Between the trimmed V and J ends, which lost 7 bases and 1 base, there was a span of 10 bases. The length of the CDR3 is 13 residues. The CDR3 spells CASKQDSQETQYF. The CDR3 DNA sequence: TGTGCCAGCAAACAGGACAGCCAAGAGACCCAGTACTTC.